A selection of T cell receptor beta chains follows, all from one sample in a study of radiation and T cells in renal cell carcinoma. TCRdb's table, derived via immunoSEQ multiplex PCR, lists solely in-frame clones and lacks some. The sample records 140,000 to 150,000 clones, about 87% being singletons. The sequencing here drew on blood, taken from a patient whose treatment included radiotherapy and nephrectomy. These receptors all stem from a woman aged 65 to 85 with renal cell carcinoma. CDR3s include the opening cysteine and the closing phenylalanine or tryptophan.

>TRBJ2-5|TRBV9
CASSVAGGKETQYF
>TRBJ1-3|TRBV7-6
CASSSAVGPIYF
>TRBJ1-4|TRBV6-1
CASIPPGGFNEKLFF
>TRBJ2-1|TRBV7-9
CASSLSGILNNEQFF
>TRBJ2-2|TRBV30
CAWSRRGSGELFF
>TRBJ2-7|TRBV2
CASRGRTGDYGQYF
>TRBJ1-5|TRBV28
CASRRGFGNQPQHF
>TRBJ1-5|TRBV10-3
CAISESRTGQPQHF
>TRBJ1-1|TRBV5-6
CASSLGQSNTEAFF
>TRBJ2-7|TRBV10-3
CAILRAEPYEQYF
>TRBJ1-1|TRBV6-1
CASREGRAFF
>TRBJ2-1|TRBV19
CASSIATTGYNEQFF
>TRBJ1-3|TRBV30
CAWIDRAGNTIYF
>TRBJ2-5|TRBV10-2
CASSGETQYF
>TRBJ2-7|TRBV20-1
CSADLGEQYF
>TRBJ2-5|TRBV6-1
CASSGGQGETQYF
>TRBJ2-1|TRBV19
CASSISPSPQYEQFF
>TRBJ2-2|TRBV5-1
CASSLDGNTGELFF
>TRBJ2-2|TRBV14
CARLSGPTGELFF
>TRBJ2-1|TRBV6-1
CASSEVGDEQFF
>TRBJ1-1|TRBV4-3
CASSQAGYTEAFF
>TRBJ2-1|TRBV7-2
CASSLVGRGRKEQFF
>TRBJ2-5|TRBV27
CASRPLYQETQYF
>TRBJ2-1|TRBV18
CASSPFGVEQFF
>TRBJ2-3|TRBV28
CASSLRAPSTDTQYF
>TRBJ1-1|TRBV19
CASSILWDTEAFF
>TRBJ2-4|TRBV2
CASSEQGGKNIQYF
>TRBJ1-2|TRBV5-1
CASSNPTGTNYGYTF
>TRBJ2-2|TRBV7-3
CASSLLQGTGELFF
>TRBJ2-3|TRBV9
CASSALAGASDTQYF
>TRBJ1-1|TRBV6-6
CASSYDGRTEAFF
>TRBJ2-5|TRBV11-2
CASSLLGGSQYF
>TRBJ1-1|TRBV5-1
CASSLAIRRSNTEAFF
>TRBJ1-1|TRBV29-1
CSVGESDHWGTEAFF
>TRBJ2-3|TRBV9
CASSTLSGATQYF
>TRBJ1-2|TRBV11-1
CASSLNRDIGYTF
>TRBJ1-4|TRBV28
CASSRRTGWVTEKLFF
>TRBJ2-5|TRBV11-1
CASSLSNGPRETQYF
>TRBJ1-6|TRBV9
CASSVGGANSPLHF
>TRBJ2-7|TRBV7-9
CASSQIYEQYF
>TRBJ1-1|TRBV6-5
CASSYAWTIGGSEAFF
>TRBJ1-2|TRBV28
CASSSTGQGGGYTF
>TRBJ2-1|TRBV27
CASSFDSPNEQFF
>TRBJ1-2|TRBV28
CASNNRVFYTF
>TRBJ1-1|TRBV7-6
CASSLGINTEAFF
>TRBJ2-3|TRBV5-1
CASSSSGGWTDTQYF
>TRBJ2-3|TRBV29-1
CSARGGGTDTQYF
>TRBJ2-6|TRBV27
CASRFLRVGANVLTF